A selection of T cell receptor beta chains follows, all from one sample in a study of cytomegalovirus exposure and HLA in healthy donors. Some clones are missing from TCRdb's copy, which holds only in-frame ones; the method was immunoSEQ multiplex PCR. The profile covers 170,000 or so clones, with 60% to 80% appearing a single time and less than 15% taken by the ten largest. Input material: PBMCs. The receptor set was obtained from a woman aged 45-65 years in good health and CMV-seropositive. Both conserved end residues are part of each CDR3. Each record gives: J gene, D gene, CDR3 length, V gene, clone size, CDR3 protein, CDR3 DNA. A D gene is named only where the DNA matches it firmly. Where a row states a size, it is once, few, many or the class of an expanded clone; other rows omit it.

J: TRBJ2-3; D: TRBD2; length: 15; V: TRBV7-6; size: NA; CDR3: CASSLGGGNTDTQYF; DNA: TGTGCCAGCAGCTTAGGGGGGGGGAACACAGATACGCAGTATTTT
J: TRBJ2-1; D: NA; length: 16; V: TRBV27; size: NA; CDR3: CASSSVRNGDYNEQFF; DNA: TGTGCCAGCAGTTCGGTGCGAAACGGGGACTACAATGAGCAGTTCTTC
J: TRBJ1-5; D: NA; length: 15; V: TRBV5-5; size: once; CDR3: CASSLLLQNNQPQHF; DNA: TGTGCCAGCAGCTTGCTCTTACAGAACAATCAGCCCCAGCATTTT
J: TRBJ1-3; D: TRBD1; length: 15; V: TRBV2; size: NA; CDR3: CASSQPTGAGNTIYF; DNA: TGTGCCAGCAGTCAACCGACAGGGGCTGGAAACACCATATATTTT
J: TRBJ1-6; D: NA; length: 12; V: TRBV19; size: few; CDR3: CASGYRDSPLHF; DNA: TGTGCCAGTGGTTACAGGGATTCACCCCTCCACTTT
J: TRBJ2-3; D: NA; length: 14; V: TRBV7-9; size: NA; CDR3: CASSLQGRTDTQYF; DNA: TGTGCCAGCAGCTTACAGGGAAGAACAGATACGCAGTATTTT
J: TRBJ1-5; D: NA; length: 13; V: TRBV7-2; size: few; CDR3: CASSWAGSQPQHF; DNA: TGTGCCAGCAGCTGGGCCGGAAGTCAGCCCCAGCATTTT
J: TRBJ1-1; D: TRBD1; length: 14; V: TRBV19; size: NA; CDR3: CASSFQGARTEAFF; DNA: TGTGCCAGTAGTTTCCAGGGGGCGAGGACTGAAGCTTTCTTT
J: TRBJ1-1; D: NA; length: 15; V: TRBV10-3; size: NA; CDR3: CASSESGSAATEAFF; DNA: TGTGCCAGCAGTGAAAGTGGCTCGGCGGCCACTGAAGCTTTCTTT
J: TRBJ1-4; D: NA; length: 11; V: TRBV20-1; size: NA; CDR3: CSATTWEKLFF; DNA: TGCAGTGCAACGACATGGGAAAAACTGTTTTTT
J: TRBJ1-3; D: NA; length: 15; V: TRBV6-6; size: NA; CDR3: CASSYSRMGAYTIYF; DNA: TGTGCCAGCAGTTACTCGAGGATGGGGGCCTACACCATATATTTT
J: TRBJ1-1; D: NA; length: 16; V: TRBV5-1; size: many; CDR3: CASSPRTQGKNTEAFF; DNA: TGCGCCAGCAGTCCTAGGACGCAGGGTAAGAACACTGAAGCTTTCTTT
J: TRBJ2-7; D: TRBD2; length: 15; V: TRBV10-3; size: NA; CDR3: CAISDASGPTYEQYF; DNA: TGTGCCATCAGTGATGCTAGCGGGCCGACCTACGAGCAGTACTTC
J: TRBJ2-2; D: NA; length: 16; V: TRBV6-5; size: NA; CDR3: CASSYRRGPNTGELFF; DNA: TGTGCCAGCAGTTACCGTCGGGGTCCGAACACCGGGGAGCTGTTTTTT
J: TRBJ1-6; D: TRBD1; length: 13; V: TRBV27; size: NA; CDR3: CASAGQGNSPLHF; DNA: TGTGCCAGCGCGGGACAGGGAAATTCACCCCTCCACTTT
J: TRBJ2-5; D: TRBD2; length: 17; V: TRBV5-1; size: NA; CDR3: CASRVGRGGRGQETQYF; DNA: TGCGCCAGCAGAGTGGGGCGGGGGGGCCGAGGGCAAGAGACCCAGTACTTC
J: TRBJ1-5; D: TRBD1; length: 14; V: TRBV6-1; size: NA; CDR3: CASSGTGESQPQHF; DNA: TGTGCCAGCAGCGGGACAGGGGAGAGTCAGCCCCAGCATTTT
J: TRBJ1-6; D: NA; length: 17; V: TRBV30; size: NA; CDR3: CAWSDQVLSSYNSPLHF; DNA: TGTGCCTGGAGTGACCAGGTCTTGAGCTCCTATAATTCACCCCTCCACTTT
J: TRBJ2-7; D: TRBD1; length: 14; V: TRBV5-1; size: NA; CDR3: CASSLGDRGDEQYF; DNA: TGCGCCAGCAGCTTGGGCGACAGGGGTGACGAGCAGTACTTC
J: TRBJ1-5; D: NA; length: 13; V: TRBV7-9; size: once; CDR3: CASSLGPSGPQHF; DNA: TGTGCCAGCAGCTTAGGGCCCTCGGGGCCCCAGCATTTT
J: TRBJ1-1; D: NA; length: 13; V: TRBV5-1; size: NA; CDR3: CASSLAGGAEAFF; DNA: TGCGCCAGCAGCTTGGCTGGGGGGGCTGAAGCTTTCTTT
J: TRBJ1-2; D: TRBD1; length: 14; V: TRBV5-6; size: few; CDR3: CASSYGTGFYGYTF; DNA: TGTGCCAGCAGCTACGGGACAGGGTTCTATGGCTACACCTTC
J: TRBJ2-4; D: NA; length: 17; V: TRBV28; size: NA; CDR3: CASSLRGHKLAKNIQYF; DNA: TGTGCCAGCAGTTTACGGGGACACAAGCTAGCCAAAAACATTCAGTACTTC
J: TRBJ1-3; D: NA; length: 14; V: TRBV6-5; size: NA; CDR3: CASKDPKEGNTIYF; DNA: TGTGCCAGCAAAGACCCAAAGGAGGGAAACACCATATATTTT
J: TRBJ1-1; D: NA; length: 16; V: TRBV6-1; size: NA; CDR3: CASSEGPIIGDTEAFF; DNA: TGTGCCAGCAGTGAAGGGCCGATTATCGGGGACACTGAAGCTTTCTTT
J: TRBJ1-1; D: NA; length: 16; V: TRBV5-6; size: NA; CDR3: CASSLASRDGNTEAFF; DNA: TGTGCCAGCAGCTTGGCCTCCAGGGATGGGAACACTGAAGCTTTCTTT
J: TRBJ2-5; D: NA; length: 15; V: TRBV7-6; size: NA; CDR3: CASSLLTDSKETQYF; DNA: TGTGCCAGCAGCTTATTGACGGACAGCAAAGAGACCCAGTACTTC
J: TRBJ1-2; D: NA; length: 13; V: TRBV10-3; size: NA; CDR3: CATEGYRYYGYTF; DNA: TGTGCCACCGAGGGCTACAGATACTATGGCTACACCTTC
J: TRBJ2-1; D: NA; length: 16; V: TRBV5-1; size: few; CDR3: CASTTGGGGSYNEQFF; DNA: TGCGCCAGCACCACCGGGGGCGGGGGTTCCTACAATGAGCAGTTCTTC
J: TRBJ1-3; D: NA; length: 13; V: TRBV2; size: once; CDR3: CAKQEPSGNTIYF; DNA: TGTGCCAAACAGGAACCCTCTGGAAACACCATATATTTT
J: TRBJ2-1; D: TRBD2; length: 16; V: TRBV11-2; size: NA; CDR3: CASSLLAGGTYNEQFF; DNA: TGTGCCAGCAGCCTACTAGCGGGGGGGACCTACAATGAGCAGTTCTTC
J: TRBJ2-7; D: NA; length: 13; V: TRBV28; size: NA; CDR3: CASSFPVTYEQYF; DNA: TGTGCCAGCAGTTTCCCGGTTACCTACGAGCAGTACTTC
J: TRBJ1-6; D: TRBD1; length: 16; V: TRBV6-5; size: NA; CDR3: CASSYSQDRVGSPLHF; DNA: TGTGCCAGCAGTTACTCGCAGGACAGGGTGGGGTCACCCCTCCACTTT
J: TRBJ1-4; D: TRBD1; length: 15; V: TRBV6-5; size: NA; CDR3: CASSYSGTGDEKLFF; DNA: TGTGCCAGCAGTTATTCCGGGACAGGAGATGAAAAACTGTTTTTT
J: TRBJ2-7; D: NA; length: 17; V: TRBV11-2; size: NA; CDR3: CASSYVGGPRHSYEQYF; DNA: TGTGCCAGCAGCTACGTCGGGGGGCCAAGACACTCCTACGAGCAGTACTTC
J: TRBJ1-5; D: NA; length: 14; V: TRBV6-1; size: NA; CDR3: CASIGQGSYQPQHF; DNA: TGTGCCAGCATAGGGCAGGGTAGCTATCAGCCCCAGCATTTT
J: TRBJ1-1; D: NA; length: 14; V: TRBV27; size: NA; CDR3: CASSPFGGGTEAFF; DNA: TGTGCCAGCAGTCCATTTGGGGGGGGCACTGAAGCTTTCTTT
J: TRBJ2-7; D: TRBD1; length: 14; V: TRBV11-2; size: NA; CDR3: CASSPWDRAYEQYF; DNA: TGTGCCAGCAGCCCCTGGGACAGGGCCTACGAGCAGTACTTC
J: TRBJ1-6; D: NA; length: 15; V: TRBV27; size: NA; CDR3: CASSLSDSRSSPLHF; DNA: TGTGCCAGCAGTTTATCGGACTCCAGAAGTTCACCCCTCCACTTT
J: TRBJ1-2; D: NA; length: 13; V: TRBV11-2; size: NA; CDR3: CASSPDSNYGYTF; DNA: TGTGCCAGCAGCCCGGACAGCAACTATGGCTACACCTTC
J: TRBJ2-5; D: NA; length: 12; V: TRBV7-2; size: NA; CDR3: CASSLTGKTQYF; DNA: TGTGCCAGCAGCTTAACGGGAAAGACCCAGTACTTC
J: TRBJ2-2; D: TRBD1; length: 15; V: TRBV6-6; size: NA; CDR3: CASSRRQGTTGELFF; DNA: TGTGCCAGCAGTCGGCGACAGGGGACTACCGGGGAGCTGTTTTTT
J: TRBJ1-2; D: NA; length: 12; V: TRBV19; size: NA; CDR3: CASSDWDNGYTF; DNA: TGTGCCAGTAGTGACTGGGACAATGGCTACACCTTC
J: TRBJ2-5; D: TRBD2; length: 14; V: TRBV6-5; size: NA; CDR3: CASSSLSGKGTQYF; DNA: TGTGCCAGCAGTTCACTTAGCGGGAAGGGGACCCAGTACTTC
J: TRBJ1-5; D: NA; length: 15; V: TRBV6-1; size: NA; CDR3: CASREEYYSNQPQHF; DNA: TGTGCCAGCAGGGAGGAGTACTATAGCAATCAGCCCCAGCATTTT
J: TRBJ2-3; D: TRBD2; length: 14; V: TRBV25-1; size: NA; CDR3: CASSWTSGGDTQYF; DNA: TGTGCCAGCAGTTGGACTAGCGGGGGAGATACGCAGTATTTT
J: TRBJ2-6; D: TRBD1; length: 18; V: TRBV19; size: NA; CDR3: CASSLGTGWGSGANVLTF; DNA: TGTGCCAGTAGCTTAGGGACAGGGTGGGGCTCTGGGGCCAACGTCCTGACTTTC
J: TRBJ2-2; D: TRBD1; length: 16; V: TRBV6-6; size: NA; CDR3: CASSGTGGARTGELFF; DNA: TGTGCCAGCAGTGGGACAGGGGGCGCGCGGACCGGGGAGCTGTTTTTT
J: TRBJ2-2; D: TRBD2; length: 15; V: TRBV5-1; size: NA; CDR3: CASNPSGGNTGELFF; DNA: TGCGCCAGCAACCCGAGCGGGGGGAACACCGGGGAGCTGTTTTTT
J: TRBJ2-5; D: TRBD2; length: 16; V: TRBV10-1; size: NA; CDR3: CASSGGIAGSQETQYF; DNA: TGCGCCAGCAGTGGAGGAATAGCGGGGAGCCAAGAGACCCAGTACTTC
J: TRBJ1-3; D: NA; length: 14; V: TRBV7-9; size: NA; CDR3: CASSGQISGNTIYF; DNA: TGTGCCAGCAGCGGACAGATCTCTGGAAACACCATATATTTT
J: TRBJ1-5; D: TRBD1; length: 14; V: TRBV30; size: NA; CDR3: CAWSSTGAVQPQHF; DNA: TGTGCCTGGAGTTCGACAGGGGCGGTTCAGCCCCAGCATTTT
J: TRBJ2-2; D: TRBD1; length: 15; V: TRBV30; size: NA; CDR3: CAWGRGGSNTGELFF; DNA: TGTGCCTGGGGCCGAGGGGGCTCGAACACCGGGGAGCTGTTTTTT
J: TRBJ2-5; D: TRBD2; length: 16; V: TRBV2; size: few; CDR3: CASNALAGGNQETQYF; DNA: TGTGCCAGCAATGCGCTAGCGGGGGGGAACCAAGAGACCCAGTACTTC
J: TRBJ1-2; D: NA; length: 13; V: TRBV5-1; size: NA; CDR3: CASSPRGNYGYTF; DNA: TGCGCCAGCAGCCCCCGGGGGAACTATGGCTACACCTTC
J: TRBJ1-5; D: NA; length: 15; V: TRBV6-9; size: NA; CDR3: CASGRQGKCNQPQHF; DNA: TGTGCCAGCGGACGGCAGGGGAAGTGCAATCAGCCCCAGCATTTT
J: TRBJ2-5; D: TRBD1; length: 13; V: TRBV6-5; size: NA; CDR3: CQGDRQHQETQYF; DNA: TGTCAGGGGGATCGACAGCACCAAGAGACCCAGTACTTC
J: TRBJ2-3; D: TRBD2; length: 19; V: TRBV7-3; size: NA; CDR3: CASSLGLAGGLGRADTQYF; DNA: TGTGCCAGCAGCTTAGGGCTAGCGGGGGGCCTAGGAAGGGCAGATACGCAGTATTTT
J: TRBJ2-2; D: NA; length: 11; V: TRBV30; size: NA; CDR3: CAWSGAGELFF; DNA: TGTGCCTGGTCGGGGGCCGGGGAGCTGTTTTTT
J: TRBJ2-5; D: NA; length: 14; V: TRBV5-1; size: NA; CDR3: CASAETSYQETQYF; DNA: TGCGCCAGCGCCGAAACTAGCTACCAAGAGACCCAGTACTTC